The rows below give T cell receptor beta chains drawn from one sample of a study of Ad26.COV2.S vaccination and SARS-CoV-2 variants. Some clones are missing from TCRdb's copy, which holds only in-frame ones; the method was immunoSEQ multiplex PCR. The sample holds some 390,000 clones, 80% to 90% seen once. Sequenced material: peripheral blood, taken in a trial of Ad26.COV2.S vaccine versus placebo. The receptors were sampled from a person aged 18-65 years who received the Ad26.COV2.S COVID-19 vaccine or a placebo. CDR3s leave out the opening cysteine and the closing phenylalanine or tryptophan. The order of the fields is J gene, V gene, CDR3 protein.

>TRBJ1-5|TRBV6-1
ASSEGSSNQPQH
>TRBJ1-2|TRBV7-2
ASRPTGLYGYT
>TRBJ2-7|TRBV13
ASSSTGAGSYEQY
>TRBJ2-1|TRBV5-1
ASSPDRDNEQF
>TRBJ2-7|TRBV25-1
ASGDSAYEQY
>TRBJ2-6|TRBV5-1
ASSLAIGGRAVGANVLT
>TRBJ2-1|TRBV18
ASSPPVRTPPHNEQF
>TRBJ2-5|TRBV11-2
ASSQGVGLETQY
>TRBJ1-6|TRBV6-6
VVTSFPYNSPLH
>TRBJ1-3|TRBV9
ASSVDREGTGNTIY
>TRBJ1-1|TRBV7-9
ASSSLRLRFEAF
>TRBJ2-7|TRBV21-1
ASSNRARDRVEQY
>TRBJ2-1|TRBV12-3/TRBV12-4
ASSLAMNEQF
>TRBJ1-4|TRBV2
ASSEFQGIGEKLF
>TRBJ2-7|TRBV6-5
ASRPTSGETYEQY
>TRBJ2-7|TRBV4-1
ASSQVPGPPYEQY
>TRBJ1-6|TRBV18
ASSPGVRDRYNSPLH
>TRBJ1-5|TRBV6-5
AIDGIRGENQPQH
>TRBJ2-7|TRBV3-1/TRBV3-2
ASSQVGYEQY
>TRBJ1-2|TRBV30
AWAGTGDGYT
>TRBJ1-1|TRBV5-5
ASSFGAGGGTEAF
>TRBJ2-1|TRBV10-2
ASRVTTEAGANEQF
>TRBJ1-1|TRBV7-9
ASSQDTEAF
>TRBJ2-2|TRBV19
ASSIDTDTGELF
>TRBJ1-2|TRBV2
ASSDGGVGYGYT
>TRBJ2-3|TRBV5-1
ASRRDSTDTQY
>TRBJ2-5|TRBV11-2
ASSRPLKRGGSSVVPVGETQY
>TRBJ1-2|TRBV29-1
SVPRGGSSGYT
>TRBJ1-5|TRBV7-2
ASSQTAGNQPQH
>TRBJ1-6|TRBV15
ATSREVQGSYNSPLH
>TRBJ1-3|TRBV3-1/TRBV3-2
ASRRALGGPGGNTIY
>TRBJ2-3|TRBV27
ASSSRTSGRQDTQY
>TRBJ1-2|TRBV12-3/TRBV12-4
ASSSTGHAGYT
>TRBJ1-1|TRBV30
AWSVTAEAF